This T cell receptor beta chain originates from a study of cytotoxic CD8 clonotypes in ibrutinib-treated CLL. Germline lookup yields CDR1 MNHNY and CDR2 SVGAGI (reference sequence). CDR3 size: 14 residues. Trimming pared 2 bases from V and 4 bases from J, leaving 8 bases between. Regarding the study as a whole: Clonality correlated strongly with circulating CD8+ T cells and exceeded age-matched healthy donors at baseline.

Profiling relied on immunoSEQ multiplex PCR, and the TCRdb table lists in-frame clones only, not all of them. The table includes about 130,000 clones, about 85% detected once. With regard to this clone: Its target is not known.

The chain links TRBV6-6 to TRBJ1-4, with D perhaps matching TRBD1 (5 bases). The source of this sequence is a human donor with chronic lymphocytic leukemia. The input for sequencing was PBMCs, taken after 24 months of ibrutinib treatment. The CDR3 DNA is TGTGCCAGCAGTTACCGACAGAGTAATGAAAAACTGTTTTTT. Translation gives CASSYRQSNEKLFF.